Shown below are 13 T cell receptor beta chains from a single sample sequenced in a study of Ad26.COV2.S vaccination and SARS-CoV-2 variants. Clones were sequenced by immunoSEQ multiplex PCR, and TCRdb holds only the in-frame ones, with some missing. The sample shows almost 400,000 clones, approximately 90% of them seen only once. The treatment is: 15 to 20 received Ad26.COV2.S at low or high dose, single or two shots; about 5 received placebo; per-sample allocation not given. Sampling was performed 63 days after the first vaccine or placebo injection. The sequencing used peripheral blood, collected in a trial of Ad26.COV2.S vaccine versus placebo. These receptors were collected from a person aged 18-65 years who received the Ad26.COV2.S COVID-19 vaccine or a placebo.

The chain recombines TRBV6-5 with TRBJ1-4; D is unresolved. CDR3 length equals 13 residues. Trimming removed 0 bases at V and 10 bases at J, with 9 bases between. The germline CDR1 and CDR2 sequences are MNHEY and SVGAGI. The CDR3 DNA reads TGTGCCAGCAGTTACTCCTCACTCGGAAAACTGTTTTTT. Translation gives CASSYSSLGKLFF.

This sequence joins TRBV11-2 and TRBJ2-1; D ambiguous. V was pared by 5 bases and J by 6 bases, with 14 bases between. Germline CDR1 reads SGHAT; CDR2 reads FQNNGV. The CDR3 contains 14 residues. Here the CDR3 DNA reads TGTGCCAGCAGCGGTAGTGGACGGATCAATGAGCAGTTCTTC. Translation gives CASSGSGRINEQFF.

The chain links TRBV6-2 or TRBV6-3 to TRBJ2-5; 7 bases are a match to TRBD2. V lost 4 bases, J lost 3 bases, and 5 bases stayed unmatched. The CDR3 loop spans 14 amino acids. Germline loops: CDR1 MNHEY, CDR2 SVGEGT. The CDR3 DNA sequence: TGTGCCAGCAGTTCACTAGCGATTAAAGAGACCCAGTACTTC. This codes for CASSSLAIKETQYF.

The CDR3 sequence: CASSLGLAGAGTDTQYF. In DNA form, the CDR3 reads TGTGCCAGCAGCTTGGGACTAGCGGGAGCAGGGACAGATACGCAGTATTTT. V gene TRBV5-6 combines with J gene TRBJ2-3; 12 bases fit TRBD2. The CDR3 is 17 residues long. The V segment lost 0 bases and the J segment 3 bases; nucleotides outside the gene matches: 5. CDR1 is SGHDT and CDR2 is YYEEEE in the germline V gene.

J is TRBJ1-3 and V is TRBV7-9; tentative D call: TRBD1 (5 bases). The length of the CDR3 is 15 residues. Per the germline V gene, CDR1 is SEHNR and CDR2 is FQNEAQ (reference sequence). Trimming removed 1 base from V and 4 bases from J, with 11 bases in between. CDR3 loop: CASSLVGTEGNTIYF. In DNA form, the CDR3 reads TGTGCCAGCAGCTTAGTAGGGACGGAGGGAAACACCATATATTTT.

This clone has only one observation. V usage is TRBV28 and J usage is TRBJ1-2; D not certain. The CDR3 spans 14 residues. The germline V and J ends were trimmed by 2 bases and 4 bases, with 11 bases remaining between them. Germline assignment: CDR1 MDHEN and CDR2 SYDVKM. For the CDR3, the DNA is TGTGCCAGCAGTTTACGTCCTTTTGGCTATGGCTACACCTTC. It translates to CASSLRPFGYGYTF.

The chain joins TRBV6-1 to TRBJ1-2; 8 nucleotides align to TRBD1. The CDR3 is 16 amino acids. Trimming at V came to 0 bases and at J to 6 bases, leaving 9 bases not matched to a gene. Germline loops: CDR1 MNHNS, CDR2 SASEGT. The CDR3 here is CASSEADKLTGDGYTF. The CDR3, as DNA: TGTGCCAGCAGTGAAGCAGACAAACTGACAGGGGATGGCTACACCTTC.

This sequence joins TRBV29-1 and TRBJ2-3; 7 bases line up with TRBD2. The V gene's germline CDR1 is SQVTM and CDR2 ANQGSEA. Germline trimming cut 6 bases from V and 0 bases from J; bases unmatched to any gene: 6. The CDR3 sequence is 14 residues long. DNA for the CDR3: TGCAGCGTCCCGGGGGGTATTAGCACAGATACGCAGTATTTT. Translation gives CSVPGGISTDTQYF.

The chain links TRBV10-3 to TRBJ2-5; D is perhaps TRBD1 (6 bases). Deletions cut 6 bases from V and 3 bases from J, with 11 bases between. CDR1 is ENHRY, CDR2 SYGVKD, per germline. This CDR3 is 13 amino acids long. CDR3 loop: CAISRDTKETQYF. CDR3 DNA sequence: TGTGCCATCAGCCGGGACACGAAAGAGACCCAGTACTTC.

Turning to this clone: The same CDR3 can be traced to other DNA sequences in this sample. The chain has TRBV3-1 (or the pseudogene TRBV3-2) and TRBJ2-3, with TRBD2 matching over 11 bases. CDR3 length: 16 residues. Germline CDR1 LGHDT, CDR2 YNNKEL (reference sequence). J lost 4 bases, V lost 0 bases, and 3 bases had no gene match. The CDR3 sequence is CASSQEVAGGSDTQYF. The DNA for the CDR3 is TGTGCCAGCAGCCAAGAAGTAGCGGGAGGGTCAGATACGCAGTATTTT.

The V gene is TRBV9, the J gene TRBJ2-5; D ambiguous. There are 13 residues in the CDR3. The germline V gene has CDR1 SGDLS and CDR2 YYNGEE. Trimming stripped 3 bases from V and 5 bases from J, with 11 bases between. The CDR3 bases are TGTGCCAGCAGCGACGCCATCGCGGAGACCCAGTACTTC. It specifies CASSDAIAETQYF.

The chain's CDR3 is CASSESDEGPSSYEQYF. The CDR3 DNA is TGCGCCAGCAGTGAGTCGGACGAGGGCCCTAGCTCCTACGAGCAGTACTTC. The rearrangement uses TRBV10-1 and TRBJ2-7; possible D gene TRBD2, 5 bases. Germline lookup yields CDR1 WNHNN and CDR2 SYGVQD (reference sequence). V was clipped by 0 bases and J by 0 bases, with 15 bases between them. CDR3 length: 17 amino acids.

The V call is TRBV28, the J call TRBJ1-2; D is ambiguous. The germline V gene encodes CDR1 MDHEN and CDR2 SYDVKM. Trimming removed 2 bases at V and 4 bases at J, with 8 bases between. This CDR3 has 13 residues. CDR3 amino acids: CASSLGNTYGYTF. CDR3 nucleotide sequence: TGTGCCAGCAGTTTAGGCAACACCTATGGCTACACCTTC.